The 8 T cell receptor beta chains reported below all come from one sample, sequenced in a study of T cells after posttransplantation cyclophosphamide. Sequencing was performed with immunoSEQ multiplex PCR; in TCRdb, only in-frame clones are kept and a portion is missing. The sample lists about 50,000 clones; roughly 92% were seen once. Material: PBMCs. Receptors were obtained from a woman in her 30s in good health and a related stem cell transplant donor.

V and J are TRBV15 and TRBJ1-4; D call uncertain. CDR3 length: 17 amino acids. Germline V CDR1 and CDR2: LNHNV, YYDKDF (reference sequence). V lost 0 bases and J lost 0, with 11 bases in between. The CDR3 DNA follows: TGTGCCACCAGCAGAGATCTCTCCCGTGCAACTAATGAAAAACTGTTTTTT. This translates into CATSRDLSRATNEKLFF. The complete variable domain, with remaining parts taken from reference TRBV15 and TRBJ1-4, reads DAMVIQNPRYQVTQFGKPVTLSCSQTLNHNVMYWYQQKSSQAPKLLFHYYDKDFNNEADTPDNFQSRRPNTSFCFLDIRSPGLGDTAMYLCATSRDLSRATNEKLFFGSGTQLSVL.

This clone was observed once. The V gene is TRBV28, the J gene TRBJ1-5; tentative D call: TRBD1 (6 bases). V was clipped by 4 bases and J by 0 bases, with 10 bases between them. The CDR3 spans 15 residues. Germline values: CDR1 MDHEN, CDR2 SYDVKM. CDR3 coding DNA: TGTGCCAGCAGTTCCCTGGGACATAGCAATCAGCCCCAGCATTTT. Translation gives CASSSLGHSNQPQHF. Looking up the rest from reference TRBV28 and TRBJ1-5 gives the full variable domain: DVKVTQSSRYLVKRTGEKVFLECVQDMDHENMFWYRQDPGLGLRLIYFSYDVKMKEKGDIPEGYSVSREKKERFSLILESASTNQTSMYLCASSSLGHSNQPQHFGDGTRLSIL.

The J gene is TRBJ1-1, the V gene TRBV6-1; D is undetermined. CDR1 MNHNS and CDR2 SASEGT come from the germline V gene. This CDR3 region has 14 residues. The V end was cut by 5 bases, the J end by 1 base, with 11 bases between. CDR3 region: CASSPRLRNTEAFF. The CDR3 nucleotides are TGTGCCAGCAGTCCTCGATTGAGGAACACTGAAGCTTTCTTT.

V is TRBV19 and J is TRBJ1-1; a weak D match, TRBD1 (5 bases). V lost 4 bases, J lost 5 bases, and 11 bases lay in between. This CDR3 has 13 residues. Germline CDR1 is LNHDA and CDR2 is SQIVND (reference sequence). The CDR3 reads CASSTQGRTEAFF. The CDR3 DNA sequence: TGTGCCAGTAGTACCCAGGGTAGGACTGAAGCTTTCTTT.

The rearrangement joins TRBV7-7 to TRBJ2-1; 11 bases are shared with TRBD2. J gave up 5 bases and V 2 bases, and 2 bases lay outside the gene matches. CDR1 and CDR2 from the germline V gene are SSHAT and FNYEAQ (reference sequence). The CDR3 runs 15 residues. The CDR3: CASSLLAGGHNEQFF. The CDR3 DNA is TGTGCCAGCAGCTTACTAGCGGGGGGCCACAATGAGCAGTTCTTC.

This clone was found once. V and J are TRBV7-2 and TRBJ2-5; 12 positions agree with TRBD2. This CDR3 is 16 amino acids long. Germline values: CDR1 SGHTA, CDR2 FQGNSA. Losses at the gene ends were 1 base for V and 2 bases for J; bases not matched to a gene: 2. The CDR3 sequence: CASSLVGTSGQETQYF. The CDR3 nucleotides read TGTGCCAGCAGCTTAGTTGGGACTAGCGGGCAAGAGACCCAGTACTTC.

The rearrangement links TRBV11-2 to TRBJ1-6; no clear D gene. Germline assignment: CDR1 SGHAT and CDR2 FQNNGV. The CDR3 runs 13 residues. V was shortened by 2 bases and J by 10 bases, with 9 bases between the two germline ends. CDR3 protein: CASSLLEESPLHF. CDR3 sequence (DNA): TGTGCCAGCAGCTTACTCGAGGAATCACCCCTCCACTTT. The full variable domain, its missing parts supplied by reference TRBV11-2 and TRBJ1-6, is EAGVAQSPRYKIIEKRQSVAFWCNPISGHATLYWYQQILGQGPKLLIQFQNNGVVDDSQLPKDRFSAERLKGVDSTLKIQPAKLEDSAVYLCASSLLEESPLHFGNGTRLTVT.

The V gene is TRBV29-1, the J gene TRBJ2-7, with a weak D call TRBD1 (5 bases). V gave up 1 base and J gave up 6 bases, with 10 bases separating them. Germline loops: CDR1 SQVTM, CDR2 ANQGSEA. The CDR3 extends over 12 amino acids. The DNA for the CDR3 is TGCAGCGTTGAAGGGCAGGGCGGCGAGCAGTACTTC. This encodes CSVEGQGGEQYF.